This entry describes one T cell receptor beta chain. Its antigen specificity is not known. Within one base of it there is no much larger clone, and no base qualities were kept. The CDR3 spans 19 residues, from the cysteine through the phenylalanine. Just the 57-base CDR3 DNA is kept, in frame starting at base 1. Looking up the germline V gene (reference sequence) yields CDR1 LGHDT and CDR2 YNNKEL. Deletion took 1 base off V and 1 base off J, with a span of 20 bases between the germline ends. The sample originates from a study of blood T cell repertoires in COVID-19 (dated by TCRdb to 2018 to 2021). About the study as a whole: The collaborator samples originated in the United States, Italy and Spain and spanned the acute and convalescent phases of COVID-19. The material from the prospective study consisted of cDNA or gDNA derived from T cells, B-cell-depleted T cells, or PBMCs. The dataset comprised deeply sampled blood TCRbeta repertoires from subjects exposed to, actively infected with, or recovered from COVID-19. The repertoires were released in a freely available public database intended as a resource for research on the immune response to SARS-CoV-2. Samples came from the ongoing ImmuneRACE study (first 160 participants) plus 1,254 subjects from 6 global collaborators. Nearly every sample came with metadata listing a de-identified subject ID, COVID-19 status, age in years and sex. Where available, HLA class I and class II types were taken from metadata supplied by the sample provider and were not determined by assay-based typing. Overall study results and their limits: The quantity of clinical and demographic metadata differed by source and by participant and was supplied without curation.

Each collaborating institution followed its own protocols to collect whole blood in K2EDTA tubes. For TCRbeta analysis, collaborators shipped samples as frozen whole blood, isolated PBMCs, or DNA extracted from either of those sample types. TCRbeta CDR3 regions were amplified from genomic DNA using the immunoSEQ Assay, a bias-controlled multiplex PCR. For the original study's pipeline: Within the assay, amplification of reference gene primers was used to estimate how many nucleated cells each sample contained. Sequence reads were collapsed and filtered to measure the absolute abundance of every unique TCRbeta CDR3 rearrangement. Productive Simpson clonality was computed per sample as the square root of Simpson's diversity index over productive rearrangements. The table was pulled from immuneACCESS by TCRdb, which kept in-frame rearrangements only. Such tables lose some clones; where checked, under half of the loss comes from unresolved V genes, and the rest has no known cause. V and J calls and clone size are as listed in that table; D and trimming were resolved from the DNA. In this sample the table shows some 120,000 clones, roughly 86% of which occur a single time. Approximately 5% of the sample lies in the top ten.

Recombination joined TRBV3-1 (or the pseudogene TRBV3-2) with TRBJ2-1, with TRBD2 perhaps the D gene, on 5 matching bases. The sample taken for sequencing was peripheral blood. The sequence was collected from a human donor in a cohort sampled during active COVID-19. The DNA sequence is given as TGTGCCAGCAGCCAAGGCGGTCTAGAGGAGAGGAGGTCCTACAATGAGCAGTTCTTC. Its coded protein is CASSQGGLEERRSYNEQFF.